The sample holds a few counts of the clone carrying this T cell receptor beta chain. Antigen: not known. These data originate in a study of human T cells and chemical hapten exposure. In the study overall: The use of 2% DPC on approximately 2 cm by approximately 2 cm of upper inner arm skin constituted sensitization. Patch tests containing 0.01% DPC, applied to the upper back, were read at 6 days. Patients, a majority of them female, were diagnosed with alopecia areata, totalis or universalis.

This CDR3 region has 15 residues. The V and J ends lost 2 bases and 6 bases, in that order; junction bases with no gene match: 5. Germline CDR1 is MNHEY and CDR2 is SVGEGT. TCRdb fed the RACE reads into MiXCR, producing one record per CDR3 protein. In the table there are about 70,000 distinct CDR3 sequences, 8.5% of which are singletons. Overall study results and limits: Controls had significantly fewer large CDR3 similarity clusters than were formed by expanded TCRs.

Documented time point: patch test 2, 6 weeks after DPC sensitization. Treatment of the sample: therapeutic diphenylcyclopropenone sensitization with weekly scalp DPC. Sequencing used whole blood, obtained in connection with sensitization to the hapten diphenylcyclopropenone (DPC). The rearrangement uses TRBV6-2 or TRBV6-3 and TRBJ1-1; the match to TRBD1 covers 11 bases. This TCR was sampled from a woman between 50 and 59 years old with alopecia areata. Some clones in this sample may be carry-over from other donors' samples. The CDR3 sequence is CASSYGDRGLAEAFF. The CDR3 coding sequence is TGTGCCAGCAGTTACGGGGACAGGGGGTTGGCTGAAGCTTTCTTT.